This T cell receptor beta chain originates from a study of OX40 agonist ivuxolimab in advanced cancers. The CDR3 is made up of 11 amino acids. Germline V gives CDR1 SQVTM, CDR2 ANQGSEA. V was clipped by 6 bases and J by 0 bases, with 6 bases between them. Some clones are missing from TCRdb's copy, which holds only in-frame ones; the method was immunoSEQ multiplex PCR. The sample has 57,000 or so clones, about 92% seen once. The chain uses TRBV29-1 and TRBJ2-7; D is uncertain. Here the sequenced sample was CD4+ or CD8+ T cells sorted from blood, taken in a trial of the OX40 agonist ivuxolimab. This receptor was taken from an adult with an advanced solid tumor such as melanoma, head and neck, liver or kidney cancer. CDR3 sequence reads: CSVVSSYEQYF. CDR3 DNA: TGCAGCGTCGTGAGCTCCTACGAGCAGTACTTC.